This is a list of T cell receptor beta chains from one sample in a study of CD8 T cell repertoires and HIV-1 epitope variants. These receptors lack a known antigen. The table came from immunoSEQ multiplex PCR; TCRdb's copy has only in-frame clones and leaves some out. The table lists some 2,000 clones, 72% of them singletons. The specimen sequenced was cultured CD8+ T cells derived from PBMCs. Source of these receptors: a male donor with HIV. The CDR3 runs from the conserved cysteine through the conserved F or W. The order of the fields is V gene, J gene, CDR3 protein.

>TRBV28|TRBJ2-2
CASSYYTGELFF
>TRBV7-8|TRBJ2-1
CASSPGLASYNEQFF
>TRBV30|TRBJ2-7
CAWSGEGAYEQYF
>TRBV29-1|TRBJ1-6
CSVRTGCFSCSYNSPLHF
>TRBV14|TRBJ1-2
CASSHGTSYGYTF
>TRBV11-2|TRBJ2-7
CASSSGQGVYEQYF
>TRBV29-1|TRBJ2-1
CSVEPDPGNEQFF
>TRBV28|TRBJ2-5
CASRPTGKRQETQYF
>TRBV28|TRBJ2-3
CASRWTGGNTDTQYF
>TRBV7-2|TRBJ2-3
CASSPGQGNTDTQYF
>TRBV6-1|TRBJ2-5
CASSSTGETQYF
>TRBV1|TRBJ2-7
CTSSHSLRYEQYF
>TRBV9|TRBJ2-7
CASSGGGGADEQYF
>TRBV10-2|TRBJ1-1
CASSPTGETGQAFF
>TRBV6-5|TRBJ1-2
CASSYLGADGYTF
>TRBV7-8|TRBJ2-3
CASSRGGTSTDTQYF
>TRBV4-3|TRBJ2-4
CASSQGVSDIQYF
>TRBV15|TRBJ1-2
CATSSPGQAGGYTF
>TRBV9|TRBJ2-3
CASTLINPGAYF
>TRBV2|TRBJ2-3
CASSEASGGADTQYF
>TRBV28|TRBJ2-1
CASSLGGRNYNEQFF
>TRBV5-4|TRBJ1-6
CASSFREGNSPLHF
>TRBV5-6|TRBJ2-7
CASSDSTVTYEQYF
>TRBV4-1|TRBJ2-1
CASSQDQREGYNEQFF
>TRBV28|TRBJ1-5
CASSPSSSNQPQHF
>TRBV9|TRBJ1-5
CASSAGVTNQPQHF
>TRBV27|TRBJ1-4
CASSPLAAGSNEKLFF